This T cell receptor beta chain derives from a study of T cell repertoires in cytomegalovirus infection. Each CDR3 protein is one row after TCRdb ran MiXCR on the reads. The data show approximately 170,000 distinct CDR3 sequences, 15% to 20% seen once. The V and J ends lost 4 bases and 6 bases respectively, with 16 bases between them. The CDR3 length is 14 residues. CDR1 and CDR2 from the germline V gene are SEHNR and FQNEAQ (reference sequence). This clonotype has more than one count but fewer than ten. The V gene is TRBV7-9, the J gene TRBJ2-7, with D perhaps matching TRBD1 (6 bases). This TCR derives from a human donor in good health (CMV status not recorded). Some clones in this sample may be carry-over from other donors' samples. Sequencing was carried out using CD8+ T cells from PBMCs. CDR3 protein: CASSSRTGFGEQYF. CDR3 nucleotide sequence: TGTGCCAGCAGCTCAAGAACAGGGTTTGGCGAGCAGTACTTC.